This T cell receptor (beta chain) was recovered during a study of T cells in Graves' hyperthyroidism and ophthalmopathy. Study-level background: Peripheral blood sampling occurred at initial diagnosis, before any treatment. General study results and limits: Among clonotypes expanded in thyroid above 0.001, most were also found in blood.

The study left out patients who had uncontrolled infection, other autoimmune disease, pregnancy or lactation. This clonotype was observed at least ten times. The target antigen is unknown. Trimming took off 4 bases at V and 2 bases at J, with 5 bases between the two ends. CDR1 and CDR2 (germline): ENHRY, SYGVKD. This CDR3 region has 13 residues. Using RNA transcripts as the source, TCR beta CDR3 regions were amplified. First-round RT-PCR of the TCR CDR3 relied on the HTBI primer set. One entry per CDR3 protein, called by TCRdb with MiXCR from the multiplex PCR reads. The data hold about 360,000 distinct CDR3 sequences, with roughly 13% observed a single time.

The chain employs TRBV10-3 and TRBJ1-4, with no clear D. Input material: blood. The source is a young woman with Graves' hyperthyroidism. The CDR3 loop reads CAISGSTNEKLFF. Here the CDR3 DNA reads TGTGCCATCAGTGGCAGTACTAATGAAAAACTGTTTTTT.